Presented here are 24 T cell receptor beta chains from one specimen sequenced in a study of T-cell memory formation after mild COVID-19. TCRdb reanalysed the 5' RACE reads using MiXCR and keeps one entry per CDR3 protein. The sample lists about 240,000 distinct CDR3 sequences, roughly 9.4% occurring once. Sequencing input: PBMCs or a T cell subset sorted from them (not recorded which). The receptors were gathered from a man younger than 35 who had mild COVID-19 (a few samples of this study predate the infection). Cell type and time point are not known.

J is TRBJ1-2 and V is TRBV19; the D is unclear. The germline V gene encodes CDR1 LNHDA and CDR2 SQIVND (reference sequence). CDR3 size: 16 residues. V dropped 4 bases and J dropped 2 bases, with 17 bases sitting between them. The chain's CDR3 is CASSTSVRGANYGYTF. CDR3 in DNA: TGTGCCAGTAGTACCTCGGTGCGGGGAGCCAACTATGGCTACACCTTC.

This clonotype was detected only a few times. This chain links TRBV28 with TRBJ2-7; D not certain. Germline values: CDR1 MDHEN, CDR2 SYDVKM. V gave up 5 bases and J gave up 7 bases, with 18 bases separating them. This CDR3 contains 14 residues. For the CDR3, the DNA is TGTGCCAGCAGTCCCCTCGATTCGATCGGGGAGCAGTACGTC. Translated, it gives CASSPLDSIGEQYV.

This clonotype has just a few counts. This rearrangement joins TRBV19 to TRBJ1-2; D is ambiguous. Per the germline V gene, CDR1 is LNHDA and CDR2 is SQIVND (reference sequence). V was pared by 1 base and J by 4 bases, with 13 bases between. The length of the CDR3 is 15 residues. CDR3 sequence: CASSIGDPSVYGYTF. DNA for the CDR3: TGTGCCAGTAGTATAGGAGATCCGTCTGTCTATGGCTACACCTTC. The whole variable domain, filled in from reference TRBV19 and TRBJ1-2, reads DGGITQSPKYLFRKEGQNVTLSCEQNLNHDAMYWYRQDPGQGLRLIYYSQIVNDFQKGDIAEGYSVSREKKESFPLTVTSAQKNPTAFYLCASSIGDPSVYGYTFGSGTRLTVV.

This clonotype has only a few counts. V gene TRBV12-3 or TRBV12-4 combines with J gene TRBJ1-4; possible D gene TRBD1, 5 bases. This CDR3 comprises 14 residues. V shed 5 bases and J shed 8 bases, with 15 bases lying between them. The CDR3 reads CASSPPGTEEKLFF. The CDR3 region has the DNA TGTGCCAGCAGTCCCCCCGGGACTGAAGAAAAACTGTTTTTT.

The chain couples TRBV7-2 to TRBJ2-3; TRBD2 matches at 7 bases. From germline, CDR1 is SGHTA and CDR2 FQGNSA. Losses at the gene ends were 5 bases for V and 4 bases for J; bases not matched to a gene: 9. The CDR3 consists of 15 residues. CDR3 sequence reads: CASSQGTTFSDTQYF. CDR3 nucleotides: TGTGCCAGCAGCCAAGGGACTACCTTTTCAGATACGCAGTATTTT. Filled out from reference TRBV7-2 and TRBJ2-3, the complete variable domain reads GAGVSQSPSNKVTEKGKDVELRCDPISGHTALYWYRQSLGQGLEFLIYFQGNSAPDKSGLPSDRFSAERTGGSVSTLTIQRTQQEDSAVYLCASSQGTTFSDTQYFGPGTRLTVL.

A few counts support this clonotype. This chain uses TRBV12-3 or TRBV12-4 with TRBJ2-7; possibly TRBD2 for D (5 bases). V lost 6 bases to trimming and J lost 5 bases, with 20 bases between them. The CDR3 sequence is 15 residues long. The CDR3 spells CASRVGLWLSHEQYF. The DNA for the CDR3 is TGTGCCAGCAGAGTAGGACTTTGGCTGAGTCACGAGCAGTACTTC.

The table lists this clonotype with a few counts. The chain recombines TRBV19 with TRBJ2-4; D tentatively reads TRBD1 or TRBD2 (5 bases each). The germline V gene encodes CDR1 LNHDA and CDR2 SQIVND (reference sequence). The V and J ends lost 3 bases and 5 bases respectively, with 5 bases between them. The CDR3 runs 12 residues. Here the CDR3 DNA reads TGTGCCAGTAGTATGGGACAAAACATTCAGTACTTC. This gives the protein CASSMGQNIQYF.

This clonotype was counted many times. The chain employs TRBV19 and TRBJ1-5; TRBD1 is a possible D gene (5 bases). Trimming removed 7 bases from V and 9 bases from J, with 16 bases in between. Germline values: CDR1 LNHDA, CDR2 SQIVND (reference sequence). The length of the CDR3 is 13 residues. The CDR3 sequence is CASTMAGVRPQHF. For the CDR3, the DNA is TGTGCCAGTACCATGGCGGGGGTCCGGCCCCAGCATTTT.

This chain links TRBV5-6 with TRBJ2-7, with 9 bases lining up with TRBD1. Trimming at V came to 4 bases and at J to 2 bases, leaving 7 bases not matched to a gene. The germline CDR1 and CDR2 sequences are SGHDT and YYEEEE. The CDR3 length is 15 residues. The CDR3 protein is CASSRPGTGTYEQYF. The CDR3 DNA follows: TGTGCCAGCAGCCGTCCCGGGACAGGGACCTACGAGCAGTACTTC.

This chain links TRBV3-1 with TRBJ2-7, with TRBD2 matching over 9 bases. After removal of 6 bases from V and 1 base from J, the junction contained 7 bases not matched to a gene. The CDR3 is made up of 15 amino acids. Germline V gives CDR1 LGHDT, CDR2 YNNKEL (reference sequence). The CDR3 sequence is CASSRPGLASYEQYF. The CDR3 nucleotides read TGTGCCAGCAGTCGTCCTGGACTAGCGTCCTACGAGCAGTACTTC.

The chain couples TRBV6-5 to TRBJ1-5; D remains unclear. CDR3 size: 12 residues. Germline CDR1 reads MNHEY; CDR2 reads SVGAGI. Between the trimmed V and J ends, which lost 5 bases and 4 bases, there was a span of 6 bases. The CDR3 DNA sequence: TGTGCCAGCAGTGCCTATAATCAGCCCCAGCATTTT. This translates into CASSAYNQPQHF.

This clonotype was observed many times. The rearrangement uses TRBV10-2 and TRBJ2-3, with D maybe TRBD1 (5 bases). The CDR3 has 13 amino acids. V gave up 2 bases and J gave up 5 bases, with 8 bases separating them. CDR1 and CDR2 (germline): WSHSY, SAAADI. The CDR3 DNA follows: TGCGCCAGCAGTGAGCAGGGTCAAGATACGCAGTATTTT. Residues: CASSEQGQDTQYF.

CDR3 protein: CASSWAGRGAEKLFF. CDR3 DNA: TGTGCCAGTAGTTGGGCCGGCAGGGGGGCTGAAAAACTGTTTTTT. The V and J genes are TRBV19 and TRBJ1-4; TRBD1 agrees at 7 bases. V shed 5 bases and J 7 bases; nucleotides not matched to a gene: 10. This CDR3 has 15 amino acids. Per the germline V gene, CDR1 is LNHDA and CDR2 is SQIVND (reference sequence).

This clonotype was counted a few times. This chain connects TRBV5-6 to TRBJ2-7; unclear D gene. The length of the CDR3 is 15 residues. The V gene's germline CDR1 is SGHDT and CDR2 YYEEEE. Trimming cost V 1 base and J 3 bases, with 14 bases left between them. CDR3 DNA sequence: TGTGCCAGCAGCTTGTGGGGAATGTGCTTCTACGAGCAGTACGTC. Its protein product is CASSLWGMCFYEQYV.

This chain joins TRBV5-1 and TRBJ2-7; 8 nucleotides agree with TRBD1. This CDR3 has 15 residues. V was pared by 4 bases and J by 2 bases, with 8 bases of the junction left unmatched. Germline assignment: CDR1 SGHRS and CDR2 YFSETQ. CDR3 sequence: CASSLLTGETYEQYF. The CDR3 DNA sequence: TGCGCCAGCAGCCTACTGACAGGGGAAACCTACGAGCAGTACTTC.

CDR3 sequence reads: CAIGGTGEGEQYF. The CDR3 DNA reads as TGTGCCATCGGTGGGACAGGGGAAGGCGAGCAGTACTTC. The V call is TRBV10-3, the J call TRBJ2-7; 10 bases line up with TRBD1. Germline V lookup: CDR1 ENHRY, CDR2 SYGVKD. This CDR3 spans 13 amino acids. With V trimmed by 8 bases and J by 6 bases, 7 bases remained unmatched.

There are a few counts of this clonotype. The chain joins TRBV2 to TRBJ2-3, with D possibly TRBD1 on 6 matching bases. Germline lookup yields CDR1 SNHLY and CDR2 FYNNEI. V was shortened by 4 bases and J by 2 bases, with 10 bases between the two germline ends. This CDR3 is 14 amino acids long. CDR3 loop: CASSATGNTDTQYF. The CDR3 DNA is TGTGCCAGCAGTGCAACAGGGAACACAGATACGCAGTATTTT.

The chain recombines TRBV10-3 with TRBJ2-7, with 11 nucleotides matching TRBD1. Germline V lookup: CDR1 ENHRY, CDR2 SYGVKD. The CDR3 loop spans 13 amino acids. Trimming at V came to 5 bases and at J to 5 bases, leaving 2 bases not matched to a gene. CDR3 sequence (DNA): TGTGCCATCAGTCCGGGACAGGGGGACGAGCAGTACGTC. It specifies CAISPGQGDEQYV.

This clonotype was counted only a few times. This chain connects TRBV6-2 or TRBV6-3 to TRBJ2-7; unclear D gene. This CDR3 contains 13 residues. CDR1 and CDR2 from the germline V gene are MNHEY and SVGEGT. V shed 0 bases and J shed 2 bases, with 5 bases lying between them. CDR3 in DNA: TGTGCCAGCAGTTACTCGAGACCCTACGAGCAGTACTTC. This encodes CASSYSRPYEQYF.

The chain joins TRBV18 to TRBJ1-5; D is unclear. The V end lost 2 bases, the J end lost 0 bases, and 5 bases lay between the germline ends. The CDR3 totals 14 residues. Germline-derived CDR1 and CDR2 are KGHSH and LQKENI. The CDR3 loop reads CASSPGNSNQPQHF. CDR3 nucleotides: TGTGCCAGCTCACCAGGAAATAGCAATCAGCCCCAGCATTTT.

The J gene is TRBJ2-5, the V gene TRBV10-1; D is uncertain. Germline V gene data show CDR1 as WNHNN and CDR2 as SYGVQD (reference sequence). The ends were cut back, 6 bases at V and 5 bases at J, with 13 bases in the middle. The CDR3 sequence is 13 residues long. The CDR3 spells CASRRSPGETQYF. CDR3 DNA sequence: TGCGCCAGCAGGAGAAGCCCGGGTGAGACCCAGTACTTC.

This clonotype was recorded many times. This rearrangement joins TRBV5-1 to TRBJ2-5; D may be TRBD1 (5 bases). Trimming stripped 2 bases from V and 3 bases from J, with 8 bases between. Germline V gene lookup returns CDR1 SGHRS and CDR2 YFSETQ. There are 13 residues in the CDR3. The CDR3 loop is CASSLGVEETQYF. The CDR3 DNA reads as TGCGCCAGCAGCTTAGGGGTCGAAGAGACCCAGTACTTC.

This chain joins TRBV6-5 and TRBJ1-6; D perhaps matches TRBD1 (6 bases). The CDR3 covers 15 residues. Deletions cut 5 bases from V and 2 bases from J, with 10 bases between. Germline CDR1 reads MNHEY; CDR2 reads SVGAGI. The CDR3 is CASSQGSAYNSPLHF. CDR3 DNA: TGTGCCAGCAGTCAGGGGTCGGCCTATAATTCACCCCTCCACTTT.

This clonotype has just a few counts. This rearrangement joins TRBV29-1 to TRBJ2-3; TRBD2 matches 7 bases. From germline, CDR1 is SQVTM and CDR2 ANQGSEA. With V trimmed by 6 bases and J by 2 bases, 14 bases remained unmatched. The CDR3 is 16 amino acids. This CDR3 is CSVDPASGKTTDTQYF. The CDR3 coding sequence is TGCAGCGTCGACCCGGCTAGCGGCAAAACCACAGATACGCAGTATTTT.